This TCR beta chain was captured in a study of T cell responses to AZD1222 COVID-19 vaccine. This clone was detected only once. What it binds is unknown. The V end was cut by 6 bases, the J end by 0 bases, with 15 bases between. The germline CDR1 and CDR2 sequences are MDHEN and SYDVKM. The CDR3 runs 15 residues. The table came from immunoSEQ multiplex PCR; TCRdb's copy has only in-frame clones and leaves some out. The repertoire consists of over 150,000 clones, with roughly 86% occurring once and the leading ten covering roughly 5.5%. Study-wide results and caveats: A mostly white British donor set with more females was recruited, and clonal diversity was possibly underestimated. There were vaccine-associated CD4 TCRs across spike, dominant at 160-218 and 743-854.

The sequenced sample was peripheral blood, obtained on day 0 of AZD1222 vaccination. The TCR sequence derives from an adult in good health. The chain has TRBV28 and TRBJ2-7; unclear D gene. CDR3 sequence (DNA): TGTGCCAGCAGCCTTCAAGGGCTTCTCTCCTACGAGCAGTACTTC. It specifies CASSLQGLLSYEQYF.